The 10 T cell receptor beta chains reported below all come from one sample, sequenced in a study of shared clonotypes between healthy human individuals (dated by TCRdb to about 2020). Libraries came from the immunoSEQ multiplex PCR assay. The table was pulled from immuneACCESS by TCRdb, which kept in-frame rearrangements only. Such tables lose some clones; where checked, under half of the loss comes from unresolved V genes, and the rest has no known cause. The table for this sample lists approximately 600,000 clones; around 95% of them were counted only once. The top ten clonotypes cover over 0.1% of the sample. CD8 naive samples consisted of CD45RO-negative cells that were positively selected for CCR7, yielding a CD45RA+CCR7+ population without TemRA cells. The specimen was naive CD8+ T cells sorted from blood. The cell subset or site tag for this specimen amounts to: CD45RA+CCR7+. All receptors derive from a woman aged 25 to 39 in good health.

The chain carries TRBV27 and TRBJ2-7, with a weak D call TRBD2 (6 bases). Germline V gene lookup returns CDR1 MNHEY and CDR2 SMNVEV (reference sequence). Trimming left V 5 bases short and J 1 base short, with 21 bases between. The CDR3 is 17 residues long. DNA for the CDR3: TGTGCCAGCAGTCTCCGCCGGACTAACTCTCTTTCCTACGAGCAGTACTTC. Encoded protein: CASSLRRTNSLSYEQYF.

The genes are TRBV19 and TRBJ2-7; 9 bases align to TRBD2. V lost 5 bases to trimming and J lost 6 bases; unmatched junction nucleotides: 8. Germline V CDR1 and CDR2: LNHDA, SQIVND (reference sequence). The CDR3 spans 14 residues. The chain's CDR3 is CASSLVAGVFEQYF. The CDR3 DNA is TGTGCCAGTAGTCTAGTAGCGGGAGTATTCGAGCAGTACTTC.

The V call is TRBV6-6, the J call TRBJ1-5, with D uncertain. Germline values: CDR1 MNHNY, CDR2 SVGAGI (reference sequence). CDR3 size: 14 residues. The ends were cut back, 2 bases at V and 4 bases at J, with 9 bases in the middle. CDR3 sequence reads: CASSYGLGNQPQHF. Written as DNA, the CDR3 is TGTGCCAGCAGTTACGGACTCGGAAATCAGCCCCAGCATTTT.

The chain has TRBV5-1 and TRBJ2-3; D may be TRBD2 (5 bases). Germline-derived CDR1 and CDR2 are SGHRS and YFSETQ. The CDR3 has 15 residues. V was pared by 5 bases and J by 6 bases, with 19 bases between. DNA for the CDR3: TGCGCCAGCAGTTCCGGCCCAGGCCCGGGGGATACGCAGTATTTT. Translating gives CASSSGPGPGDTQYF.

V gene TRBV10-3 combines with J gene TRBJ2-7; tentatively, D is TRBD1 (6 bases). This CDR3 contains 17 residues. Germline V gives CDR1 ENHRY, CDR2 SYGVKD. V lost 0 bases, J lost 2 bases, and 17 bases lay in between. DNA for the CDR3: TGTGCCATCAGTGAGTCGGGGGCGGTGTGGGGGACCTACGAGCAGTACTTC. Translated: CAISESGAVWGTYEQYF.

V is TRBV2 and J is TRBJ2-1, with 12 bases that match TRBD2. Looked up from germline, CDR1 is SNHLY and CDR2 is FYNNEI. There are 15 residues in the CDR3. The V and J ends lost 3 bases and 4 bases, in that order; junction bases with no gene match: 1. CDR3 loop: CASSDGTSGYNEQFF. For the CDR3, the DNA is TGTGCCAGCAGTGATGGGACTAGCGGGTACAATGAGCAGTTCTTC.

This clone has just one count. The chain joins TRBV7-9 to TRBJ2-7, with TRBD1 as a possible D gene (5 bases). V was trimmed by 4 bases and J by 5 bases, leaving 12 bases between them. This CDR3 has 13 amino acids. The germline CDR1 and CDR2 sequences are SEHNR and FQNEAQ (reference sequence). The CDR3 sequence is CASSYPGIHEQYF. In nucleotides, the CDR3 is TGTGCCAGCAGCTACCCAGGGATACACGAGCAGTACTTC.

The genes are TRBV19 and TRBJ2-5; 8 bases fit TRBD2. The CDR3 totals 16 residues. With V trimmed by 0 bases and J by 4 bases, 7 bases remained unmatched. Germline V gene data show CDR1 as LNHDA and CDR2 as SQIVND (reference sequence). Here the CDR3 DNA reads TGTGCCAGTAGTATAGATCTCGGGAGCGGGGGAGAGACCCAGTACTTC. This codes for CASSIDLGSGGETQYF.

The rearrangement links TRBV5-4 to TRBJ2-7; perhaps TRBD1 as D (6 bases). V lost 0 bases and J lost 1, with 11 bases in between. Germline V CDR1 and CDR2: SGHNT, YYREEE (reference sequence). This CDR3 is 15 amino acids long. This chain's CDR3 is CASSLAAGASYEQYF. CDR3 bases: TGTGCCAGCAGCTTGGCCGCAGGGGCATCCTACGAGCAGTACTTC.

This chain links TRBV2 with TRBJ1-5; tentatively, D is TRBD1 (6 bases). In germline, CDR1 is SNHLY, CDR2 FYNNEI. The length of the CDR3 is 18 residues. The V end lost 4 bases, the J end lost 2 bases, and 21 bases lay between the germline ends. The CDR3 DNA is TGTGCCAGCAGTGTCGTAGCGGGAGAGGGGGTGCGCAATCAGCCCCAGCATTTT. This codes for CASSVVAGEGVRNQPQHF. Using reference TRBV2 and TRBJ1-5 for the parts outside the CDR3, the full variable domain is EPEVTQTPSHQVTQMGQEVILRCVPISNHLYFYWYRQILGQKVEFLVSFYNNEISEKSEIFDDQFSVERPDGSNFTLKIRSTKLEDSAMYFCASSVVAGEGVRNQPQHFGDGTRLSIL.